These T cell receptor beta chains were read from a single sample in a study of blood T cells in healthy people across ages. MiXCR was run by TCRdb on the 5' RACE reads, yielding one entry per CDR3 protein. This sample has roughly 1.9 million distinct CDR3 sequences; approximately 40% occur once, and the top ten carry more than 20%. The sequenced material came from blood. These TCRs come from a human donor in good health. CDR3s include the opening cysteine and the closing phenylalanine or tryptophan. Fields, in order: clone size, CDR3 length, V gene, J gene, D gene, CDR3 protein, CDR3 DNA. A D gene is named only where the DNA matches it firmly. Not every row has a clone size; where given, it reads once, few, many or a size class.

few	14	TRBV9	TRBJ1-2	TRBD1	CASTGDREWHGYTF	TGTGCCAGCACCGGGGACAGGGAATGGCATGGCTACACCTTC
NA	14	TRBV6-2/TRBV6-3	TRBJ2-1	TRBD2	CASSTSGGAYEQFF	TGTGCCAGCAGTACTAGCGGGGGGGCCTATGAGCAGTTCTTC
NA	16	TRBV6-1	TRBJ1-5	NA	CASSFRPTASNQPQHF	TGTGCCAGCAGCTTCCGGCCGACTGCTAGCAATCAGCCCCAGCATTTT
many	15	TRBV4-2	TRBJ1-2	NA	CASSQDPGRPSGYTF	TGTGCCAGCAGCCAAGATCCAGGCCGCCCAAGTGGCTACACCTTC
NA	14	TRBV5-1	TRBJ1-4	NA	CASSLAAGNEKLFF	TGCGCCAGCAGCTTGGCCGCAGGAAATGAAAAACTGTTTTTT
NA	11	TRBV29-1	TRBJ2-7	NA	CSVVGLGEQYF	TGCAGCGTTGTTGGCTTGGGCGAGCAGTACTTC
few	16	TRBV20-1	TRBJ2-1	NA	CSARSLERSGYNEQFF	TGCAGTGCTAGGTCCCTCGAGCGGAGTGGGTACAATGAGCAGTTCTTC
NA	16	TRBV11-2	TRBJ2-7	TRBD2	CASSLGPSGGPYGQYF	TGTGCCAGCAGCTTAGGACCTAGCGGGGGACCCTACGGGCAGTACTTC
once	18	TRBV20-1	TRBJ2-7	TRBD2	CSASAAETSGGAPYEQYF	TGCAGTGCTAGCGCAGCCGAGACTAGCGGGGGGGCTCCCTACGAGCAGTACTTC
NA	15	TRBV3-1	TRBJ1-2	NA	CASSHRTDANYGYTF	TGTGCCAGCAGCCACCGGACGGATGCTAACTATGGCTACACCTTC
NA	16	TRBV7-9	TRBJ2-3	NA	CASSWIPGASTDTQYF	TGTGCCAGCAGCTGGATTCCGGGGGCCAGCACAGATACGCAGTATTTT
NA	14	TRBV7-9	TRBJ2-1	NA	CASSSYDSNNEQFF	TGTGCCAGCAGCTCGTACGACTCCAACAATGAGCAGTTCTTC
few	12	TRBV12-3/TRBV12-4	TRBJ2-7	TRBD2	CASGGVTYEQYF	TGTGCCTCGGGGGGGGTTACCTACGAGCAGTACTTC
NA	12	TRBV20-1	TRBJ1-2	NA	CSASGEVYGYTF	TGCAGTGCTAGTGGGGAGGTCTATGGCTACACCTTC
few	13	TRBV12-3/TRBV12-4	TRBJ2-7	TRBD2	CASALAGSNEQYF	TGTGCCAGCGCACTAGCGGGGTCAAACGAGCAGTACTTC
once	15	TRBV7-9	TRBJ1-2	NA	CASSDMSGVARGYTF	TGTGCCAGCAGCGATATGTCCGGGGTAGCTCGTGGCTACACCTTC
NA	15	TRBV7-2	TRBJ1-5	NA	CASSSQGGGNQPQHF	TGTGCCAGCAGCTCACAGGGAGGAGGCAATCAGCCCCAGCATTTT
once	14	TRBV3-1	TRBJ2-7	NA	CASSQVPTSYEQYF	TGTGCCAGCAGCCAAGTTCCCACTTCCTACGAGCAGTACTTC
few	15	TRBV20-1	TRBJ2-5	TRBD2	CSAPPRTSGQETQYF	TGCAGTGCCCCTCCCAGGACTAGCGGGCAAGAGACCCAGTACTTC
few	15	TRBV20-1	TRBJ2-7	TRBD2	CSARHPAGGSYEQYF	TGCAGTGCTAGACACCCAGCGGGGGGCTCCTACGAGCAGTACTTC
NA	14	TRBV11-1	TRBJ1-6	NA	CASSLTDEDSPLHF	TGTGCCAGCAGCTTGACGGATGAAGATTCACCCCTCCACTTT
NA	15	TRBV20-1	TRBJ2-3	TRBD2	CSASGLAGGGNTQYF	TGCAGTGCCTCGGGACTAGCGGGAGGAGGAAATACGCAGTATTTT
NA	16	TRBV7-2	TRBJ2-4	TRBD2	CASSSSTAGVRNIQYF	TGTGCCAGCAGCTCCTCAACGGCGGGGGTGAGAAACATTCAGTACTTC
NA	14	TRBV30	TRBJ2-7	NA	CAWSKGQRNGEQYF	TGTGCCTGGAGTAAGGGGCAGCGCAACGGCGAGCAGTACTTC
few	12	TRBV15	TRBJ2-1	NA	CATSRVSPGQFF	TGTGCCACCAGCAGAGTGAGCCCCGGTCAGTTCTTC
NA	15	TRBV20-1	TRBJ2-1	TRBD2	CSAASELAGGNEQFF	TGCAGTGCTGCCTCGGAACTAGCGGGGGGTAATGAGCAGTTCTTC
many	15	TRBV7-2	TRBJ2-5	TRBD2	CASSLGLAGGETQYF	TGTGCCAGCAGCCTAGGACTAGCGGGGGGAGAGACCCAGTACTTC
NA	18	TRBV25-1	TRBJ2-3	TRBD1	CASSEYGRDRAVTDTQYF	TGTGCCAGCAGTGAATATGGGAGGGACAGGGCGGTCACAGATACGCAGTATTTT
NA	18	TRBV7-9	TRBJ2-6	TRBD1	CASSPPPGQRSGANVLTF	TGTGCCAGCAGCCCCCCACCGGGACAGCGGTCTGGGGCCAACGTCCTGACTTTC
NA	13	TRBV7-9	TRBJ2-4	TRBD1	CASSPGQGSKQYF	TGTGCCAGCAGCCCGGGACAGGGGTCAAAGCAGTACTTC
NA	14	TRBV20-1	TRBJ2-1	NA	CSVPTGLGNNEQFF	TGCAGTGTCCCCACTGGCCTTGGGAACAATGAGCAGTTCTTC
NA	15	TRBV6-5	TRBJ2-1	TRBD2	CASTVPGGLYNEQFF	TGTGCCAGCACAGTACCGGGGGGGCTCTACAATGAGCAGTTCTTC
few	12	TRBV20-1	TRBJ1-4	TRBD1	CATGPANEKLFF	TGCGCGACAGGGCCAGCTAATGAAAAACTGTTTTTT
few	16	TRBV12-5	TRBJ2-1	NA	CASGLTPSRMVGEQFF	TGTGCTAGTGGTTTGACCCCATCTCGGATGGTCGGGGAGCAGTTCTTC
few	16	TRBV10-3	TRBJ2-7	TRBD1	CAISDRGQQNSYEQYF	TGTGCCATCAGTGATAGGGGACAGCAAAACTCCTACGAGCAGTACTTC
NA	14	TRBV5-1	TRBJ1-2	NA	CASSLDNRAYGYTF	TGCGCCAGCAGCTTGGATAACAGGGCTTATGGCTACACCTTC